This T cell receptor beta chain was sequenced for a study of T cells after yellow fever vaccination. Study-wide findings and caveats: Post-booster samples contained most primary-vaccination clones (around 95% CD4, less than 90% CD8). A small share of clonotypes appeared in both CD4 and CD8 compartments.

Trimming at V came to 4 bases and at J to 4 bases, leaving 4 bases not matched to a gene. The germline gives CDR1 MDHEN, CDR2 SYDVKM. The CDR3 covers 13 residues. UMIs and a universal primer site were added when TCR cDNA was made by 5'RACE template switching. A single record per CDR3 protein comes from TCRdb applying MiXCR to the 5' RACE reads. The sample yields some 400,000 distinct CDR3 sequences, about 19% seen once. This clonotype was observed many times. No antigen is known for it. The sequenced sample was PBMCs, obtained before the yellow fever booster vaccination. V and J are TRBV28 and TRBJ2-7, with 7 bases identical to TRBD1. The clonotype was recovered from a man between 18 and 29 years old who received the YFV17D yellow fever vaccine. The CDR3 nucleotides read TGTGCCAGCAGTTCCGGACAGGAGTACGAGCAGTACGTC. Translating it yields CASSSGQEYEQYV.